The 29 T cell receptor beta chains given below trace back to one sample, sequenced in a study of response to subunit inactivated influenza vaccine. TCRdb independently ran MiXCR on the RT-PCR reads; one entry per CDR3 protein. The sample lists about 480,000 distinct CDR3 sequences, 10% to 11% occurring once. The specimen was PBMCs from blood, collected around seven weeks after vaccination. The receptors derive from a man aged 50-60 years who received an inactivated influenza vaccine.

This clonotype showed up just a few times. J is TRBJ2-3 and V is TRBV12-3 or TRBV12-4, with 7 positions matching TRBD1. The CDR3 is 13 residues long. With V trimmed by 8 bases and J by 0 bases, 2 bases remained unmatched. Here the CDR3 DNA reads TGTGCCAGCGGGGACAGCAGCACAGATACGCAGTATTTT. It codes for CASGDSSTDTQYF.

V usage is TRBV5-1 and J usage is TRBJ2-5, with TRBD2 identical over 9 bases. V dropped 2 bases and J dropped 0; count of bases not matched to a gene: 2. This CDR3 has 15 residues. Germline-derived CDR1 and CDR2 are SGHRS and YFSETQ. CDR3 sequence (DNA): TGCGCCAGCAGCTTTTCTAGCGGGAACCAAGAGACCCAGTACTTC. It translates to CASSFSSGNQETQYF.

In its sample, this clonotype was seen many times. The chain recombines TRBV29-1 with TRBJ2-6; no definite D call. Per the germline V gene, CDR1 is SQVTM and CDR2 is ANQGSEA. This CDR3 is built from 13 residues. V dropped 3 bases and J dropped 4 bases, with 7 bases sitting between them. The CDR3 region is CSVEHAGANVLTF. The CDR3 nucleotides are TGCAGCGTTGAGCACGCCGGGGCCAACGTCCTGACTTTC.

A few counts support this clonotype. The V and J genes are TRBV7-9 and TRBJ1-1; 9 nucleotides line up with TRBD1. Losses at the gene ends were 1 base for V and 5 bases for J; bases not matched to a gene: 5. Germline CDR1 SEHNR, CDR2 FQNEAQ (reference sequence). The CDR3 extends over 15 amino acids. The CDR3 sequence: CASSLGVTGGTEAFF. CDR3 coding DNA: TGTGCCAGCAGCTTAGGGGTGACAGGGGGGACTGAAGCTTTCTTT.

The rearrangement joins TRBV4-2 to TRBJ2-2; 8 nucleotides match TRBD1. Germline V gene lookup returns CDR1 LGHNA and CDR2 YNFKEQ. CDR3 length: 17 amino acids. The V segment lost 1 base and the J segment 0 bases; nucleotides outside the gene matches: 4. CDR3 in amino acids: CASSQVQGAPNTGELFF. CDR3 sequence (DNA): TGTGCCAGCAGCCAAGTCCAGGGGGCCCCGAACACCGGGGAGCTGTTTTTT.

V usage is TRBV19 and J usage is TRBJ2-1, with TRBD2 matching over 7 bases. Germline values: CDR1 LNHDA, CDR2 SQIVND (reference sequence). The junction had 4 bases not matched to a gene; V was cut back by 3 bases and J by 5 bases. There are 14 residues in the CDR3. The CDR3 region has the DNA TGTGCCAGTAGTATGAGGGAGGGAAACAATGAGCAGTTCTTC. Protein sequence: CASSMREGNNEQFF.

This clonotype was seen at least ten times. The chain recombines TRBV29-1 with TRBJ2-2; D call uncertain. The ends were cut back, 2 bases at V and 3 bases at J, with 7 bases in the middle. Germline V gives CDR1 SQVTM, CDR2 ANQGSEA. CDR3 length: 13 residues. CDR3 region: CSVEHYYTGELFF. CDR3 nucleotides: TGCAGCGTTGAACACTATTACACCGGGGAGCTGTTTTTT.

This chain uses TRBV12-3 or TRBV12-4 with TRBJ1-6; no clear D. There are 17 residues in the CDR3. Between the trimmed V and J ends, which lost 6 bases and 0 bases, there was a span of 15 bases. CDR3 DNA sequence: TGTGCCAGCAGCCCCCAGTACCGAGGCTCCTATAATTCACCCCTCCACTTT. Translation gives CASSPQYRGSYNSPLHF.

Regarding this clonotype: Germline and junction disagree at one end, which may indicate a read error. The chain employs TRBV20-1 and TRBJ2-3; TRBD2 aligns across 8 bases. CDR1 is DFQATT and CDR2 is SNEGSKA in the germline V gene (reference sequence). This CDR3 region has 18 residues. The CDR3 region has the DNA TGCAGTGCCAGAGACGCCTCCGGGACTAGAGGTAGCACAGATACGCAGTATTTT. The encoded protein is CSARDASGTRGSTDTQYF.

This clonotype came up many times. This sequence joins TRBV20-1 and TRBJ1-2; unclear D gene. Trimming took 5 bases from V and 1 from J, leaving 8 bases between them. From germline, CDR1 is DFQATT and CDR2 SNEGSKA (reference sequence). The CDR3 extends over 12 amino acids. CDR3 region: CSASTDNYGYTF. The CDR3 nucleotides are TGCAGTGCTTCGACTGATAACTATGGCTACACCTTC.

V is TRBV4-2 and J is TRBJ2-7, with D tentatively TRBD2 (6 bases). The germline gives CDR1 LGHNA, CDR2 YNFKEQ. The V gene lost 4 bases and the J gene lost 0 bases, with 16 bases spanning the gap. The CDR3 runs 16 residues. CDR3 in amino acids: CASSPTAGRYSYEQYF. The CDR3 nucleotides read TGTGCCAGCAGCCCAACCGCGGGACGGTACTCCTACGAGCAGTACTTC.

This clonotype was counted many times. The rearrangement links TRBV4-2 to TRBJ1-2; 8 bases map to TRBD1. This CDR3 spans 15 amino acids. J gave up 8 bases and V 3 bases, and 11 bases lay outside the gene matches. Germline CDR1 LGHNA, CDR2 YNFKEQ. CDR3 amino acids: CASSHPLQGARGYTF. CDR3 in DNA: TGTGCCAGCAGCCACCCTCTGCAGGGGGCTAGGGGCTACACCTTC.

This clonotype was seen more than once but under ten times. The chain carries TRBV6-2 or TRBV6-3 and TRBJ1-1, with unresolved D. Germline V lookup: CDR1 MNHEY, CDR2 SVGEGT. V lost 2 bases and J lost 1, with 11 bases in between. The CDR3 extends over 15 amino acids. In DNA, the CDR3 is TGTGCCAGCAGTTACAATCGATGGCAGAACACTGAAGCTTTCTTT. As protein: CASSYNRWQNTEAFF.

The chain couples TRBV7-2 to TRBJ2-2; D may be TRBD2 (6 bases). The V gene lost 3 bases and the J gene lost 6 bases, with 14 bases spanning the gap. This CDR3 contains 15 residues. The germline gives CDR1 SGHTA, CDR2 FQGNSA. The CDR3 DNA follows: TGTGCCAGCAGCTTGGTGTCCGGGAGCCCCGGGGAGCTGTTTTTT. Translated, it gives CASSLVSGSPGELFF.

The chain couples TRBV20-1 to TRBJ2-5, with D maybe TRBD2 (5 bases). Germline loops: CDR1 DFQATT, CDR2 SNEGSKA (reference sequence). The V and J ends lost 5 bases and 2 bases respectively, with 12 bases between them. There are 13 residues in the CDR3. The CDR3 bases are TGCAGTGCTTATCACAGCGGACAAGAGACCCAGTACTTC. It translates to CSAYHSGQETQYF.

V gene TRBV4-1 combines with J gene TRBJ2-4, with 8 positions matching TRBD1. V trimming: 2 bases; J trimming: 7 bases; junction bases outside the gene matches: 7. The CDR3 runs 15 residues. Per the germline V gene, CDR1 is MGHRA and CDR2 is YSYEKL. This CDR3 reads CASSQRQGILNIQYF. CDR3 DNA: TGCGCCAGCAGCCAAAGACAGGGGATTTTGAACATTCAGTACTTC.

There are many counts of this clonotype. CDR3 DNA: TGCAGCGTTGCGGGGGTGGGCACTGAAGCTTTCTTT. It is translated as CSVAGVGTEAFF. The chain couples TRBV29-1 to TRBJ1-1; D may be TRBD1 (5 bases). In germline, CDR1 is SQVTM, CDR2 ANQGSEA. The CDR3 spans 12 residues. Deletions cut 4 bases from V and 4 bases from J, with 10 bases between.

This clonotype came up a few times. This rearrangement joins TRBV4-3 to TRBJ2-5; 9 bases map to TRBD2. This CDR3 region has 17 residues. After removal of 5 bases from V and 5 bases from J, the junction contained 15 bases not matched to a gene. Germline V gene data show CDR1 as LGHNA and CDR2 as YSLEER. In DNA, the CDR3 is TGCGCCAGCAGCGCTACCGCTACTAGCGGGCGTTCGGAGACCCAGTACTTC. Translating gives CASSATATSGRSETQYF.

This clonotype was counted at least ten times. This chain connects TRBV6-2 or TRBV6-3 to TRBJ2-2; 8 bases line up with TRBD2. The CDR3 spans 16 residues. The germline V gene has CDR1 MNHEY and CDR2 SVGEGT. V shed 6 bases and J 7 bases; nucleotides not matched to a gene: 13. The CDR3 nucleotides read TGTGCCAGCAGCCACAACGGGAGGGCCGTTATCGGGGAGCTGTTTTTT. Protein product: CASSHNGRAVIGELFF.

This sequence joins TRBV4-2 and TRBJ2-1; no clear D. The ends were cut back, 1 base at V and 5 bases at J, with 9 bases in the middle. CDR1 and CDR2 from the germline V gene are LGHNA and YNFKEQ. The CDR3 sequence is 14 residues long. The CDR3 bases are TGTGCCAGCAGCCAAGTGGACGGTAACAATGAGCAGTTCTTC. This gives the protein CASSQVDGNNEQFF.

The V gene is TRBV5-1, the J gene TRBJ2-3, with D possibly matching TRBD2 (6 bases). The CDR3 consists of 15 residues. CDR1 is SGHRS and CDR2 is YFSETQ in the germline V gene. The V gene lost 0 bases and the J gene lost 2 bases, with 10 bases spanning the gap. CDR3 residues: CASSLGDSNTDTQYF. CDR3 coding DNA: TGCGCCAGCAGCTTGGGGGACTCCAACACAGATACGCAGTATTTT.

This clonotype was seen at least ten times. This chain connects TRBV9 to TRBJ1-1; perhaps TRBD1 as D (5 bases). The CDR3 sequence is 15 residues long. Germline V gene lookup returns CDR1 SGDLS and CDR2 YYNGEE. V was cut by 0 bases and J by 4 bases, with 13 bases left in between. The CDR3: CASSVGLGEATEAFF. The CDR3 nucleotides read TGTGCCAGCAGCGTAGGTTTGGGGGAAGCCACTGAAGCTTTCTTT. The complete variable domain, with remaining parts taken from reference TRBV9 and TRBJ1-1, reads DSGVTQTPKHLITATGQRVTLRCSPRSGDLSVYWYQQSLDQGLQFLIQYYNGEERAKGNILERFSAQQFPDLHSELNLSSLELGDSALYFCASSVGLGEATEAFFGQGTRLTVV.

Concerning this clonotype: A much bigger clone sits one base away, suggesting this may be a read error. The chain employs TRBV6-2 or TRBV6-3 and TRBJ2-5, with 8 nucleotides matching TRBD2. CDR3 length equals 16 residues. V lost 0 bases and J lost 1; bases outside the gene matches: 4. Germline loops: CDR1 MNHEY, CDR2 SVGEGT. The CDR3 DNA is TGTGCCAGCAGTTACTCGCCAGCGGGAGTCCAAGAGACCCAGTACTTC. Translated, it gives CASSYSPAGVQETQYF.

The J gene is TRBJ2-1, the V gene TRBV25-1; 10 bases line up with TRBD2. Germline V lookup: CDR1 MGHDK, CDR2 SYGVNS. CDR3 size: 15 residues. V lost 4 bases to trimming and J lost 5 bases; unmatched junction nucleotides: 5. The CDR3 here is CASSAAGTSDNEQFF. The CDR3 DNA sequence: TGTGCCAGCAGTGCCGCCGGGACTAGCGACAATGAGCAGTTCTTC.

V is TRBV9 and J is TRBJ2-1; no clear D. The CDR3 sequence is 13 residues long. From germline, CDR1 is SGDLS and CDR2 YYNGEE. V shed 0 bases and J shed 5 bases, with 6 bases lying between them. CDR3 residues: CASSVADHNEQFF. For the CDR3, the DNA is TGTGCCAGCAGCGTAGCCGATCACAATGAGCAGTTCTTC.

The V gene is TRBV9, the J gene TRBJ1-6, with D hard to call. Per the germline V gene, CDR1 is SGDLS and CDR2 is YYNGEE. The V end lost 3 bases, the J end lost 0 bases, and 7 bases lay between the germline ends. CDR3 length equals 15 residues. CDR3 protein: CASSASISYNSPLHF. In nucleotides, the CDR3 is TGTGCCAGCAGCGCGTCGATCTCCTATAATTCACCCCTCCACTTT.

The rearrangement uses TRBV11-1 and TRBJ2-1; 10 positions match TRBD2. The CDR3 sequence is 20 residues long. The V segment lost 5 bases and the J segment 0 bases; nucleotides outside the gene matches: 16. Germline V lookup: CDR1 SGHAT, CDR2 FQDESV (reference sequence). The CDR3 here is CASSPRRVAGGASSYNEQFF. The CDR3 region has the DNA TGTGCCAGCAGCCCCCGGCGCGTAGCGGGAGGCGCTTCCTCCTACAATGAGCAGTTCTTC.

This chain links TRBV5-1 with TRBJ1-1; 11 nucleotides match TRBD1. Trimming at V came to 3 bases and at J to 1 base, leaving 11 bases not matched to a gene. Germline CDR1 is SGHRS and CDR2 is YFSETQ. The CDR3 is made up of 18 amino acids. This CDR3 is CASSSGQGARGGNTEAFF. The CDR3 coding sequence is TGCGCCAGCAGCTCCGGACAGGGGGCCCGGGGAGGGAACACTGAAGCTTTCTTT.

This clonotype was seen more than once but under ten times. The chain links TRBV4-3 to TRBJ1-6; TRBD1 aligns across 10 bases. Germline CDR1 LGHNA, CDR2 YSLEER. This CDR3 is built from 15 residues. J lost 6 bases, V lost 4 bases, and 3 bases had no gene match. The CDR3: CASSPRDRGNSPLHF. CDR3 DNA: TGCGCCAGCAGCCCCCGGGACAGGGGTAATTCACCCCTCCACTTT.